The clone carrying this TCR beta chain was counted only a few times. Its matching antigen is unknown. Each TCR beta library was made by quantitative 5'-RACE that incorporated molecular barcodes. One entry per CDR3 protein results from TCRdb running MiXCR on the 5' RACE reads. The sample contains hundreds of thousands of distinct CDR3 sequences, roughly 10% of which appear only once. This specimen comes from a study of CD8 T cells in ankylosing spondylitis. Study-wide points: Peripheral blood held disease-linked clones only at relatively low frequency, and these were CD8+. In ankylosing spondylitis patients, matched synovial fluid reportedly showed significant enrichment of disease-linked clones. The study identified a TCR beta motif of roughly eight highly homologous variants that appeared characteristic of ankylosing spondylitis blood.

V was clipped by 5 bases and J by 7 bases; unmatched bases: 9. Germline assignment: CDR1 SGHNT and CDR2 YENEEA. The CDR3 covers 14 residues. Input material: blood, either unsorted or a sorted T cell fraction (not recorded which). V and J are TRBV11-3 and TRBJ1-1; 8 nucleotides line up with TRBD1. The sequence was obtained from a male donor with ankylosing spondylitis. CDR3: CASSPAGQVDEAFF. The CDR3, as DNA: TGTGCCAGCAGCCCTGCGGGACAGGTAGATGAAGCTTTCTTT.